This record concerns one TCR beta chain sequence. The data stem from a study of blood T cells in healthy people across ages. The CDR3 contains 15 residues. V shed 4 bases and J 7 bases; nucleotides not matched to a gene: 5. Germline loops: CDR1 MGHRA, CDR2 YSYEKL. The authors ran a second PCR of 7 to 11 cycles using a sample-barcoded 5' primer and a J-beta primer mix. TCRdb ran MiXCR on the 5' RACE reads and lists one entry per CDR3 protein. The repertoire includes 700,000 to 1,000,000 distinct CDR3 sequences, approximately 48% of them detected once, and around 18% sits in the top ten. The sequence came from a man aged 55-75 years in good health. V usage is TRBV4-1 and J usage is TRBJ1-4, with 11 positions matching TRBD1. Sequencing was done on a sample of blood. The CDR3 spells CASSRPGTGGEKLFF. The CDR3 nucleotides are TGCGCCAGCAGCCGGCCCGGGACAGGGGGTGAAAAACTGTTTTTT.